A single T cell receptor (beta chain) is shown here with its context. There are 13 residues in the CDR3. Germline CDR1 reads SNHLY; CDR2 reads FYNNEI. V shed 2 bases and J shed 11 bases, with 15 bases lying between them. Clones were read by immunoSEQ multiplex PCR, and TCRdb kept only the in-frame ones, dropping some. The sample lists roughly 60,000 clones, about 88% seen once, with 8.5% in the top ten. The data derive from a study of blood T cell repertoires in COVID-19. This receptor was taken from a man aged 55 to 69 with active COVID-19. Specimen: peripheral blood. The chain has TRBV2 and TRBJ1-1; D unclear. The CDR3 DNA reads TGTGCCAGCAGTGAAAGCCTCCAAGCGCGGGCTTTCTTT. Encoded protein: CASSESLQARAFF.